These T cell receptor beta chains were read from a single sample in a study of PD-1 blockade in classical Hodgkin lymphoma. Assay used: immunoSEQ multiplex PCR; TCRdb lists only in-frame clones, some missing. Of tens of thousands of clones listed, around 86% are singletons. The sample was peripheral blood mononuclear cells (PBMCs), taken at baseline. These receptors were collected from a human donor with classical Hodgkin lymphoma. Each CDR3 is given with its conserved first and last residue. D genes are given only for firm matches. Where a row states a size, it is once, few, many or the class of an expanded clone; other rows omit it.

CDR3	DNA	size	V	J	D
CATSAQVGTNEKLFF	TGTGCCACCAGCGCGCAGGTCGGGACTAATGAAAAACTGTTTTTT	few	TRBV15	TRBJ1-4	.
CASSSGGSSYNEQFF	TGTGCCAGCAGTAGCGGGGGGAGCTCCTACAATGAGCAGTTCTTC	.	TRBV27	TRBJ2-1	TRBD2
CASSQGVRGDEQYF	TGTGCCAGCAGCCAAGGCGTCAGGGGGGACGAGCAGTACTTC	.	TRBV4-2	TRBJ2-7	.
CASSPGQLSSYEQYF	TGTGCCAGCTCACCTGGACAGCTAAGCTCCTACGAGCAGTACTTC	.	TRBV18	TRBJ2-7	.
CASSEAGGNQPQHF	TGCGCCAGCAGTGAAGCGGGGGGCAATCAGCCCCAGCATTTT	.	TRBV10-2	TRBJ1-5	.
CASSFLFPDTQYF	TGTGCCAGCAGCTTTCTGTTCCCAGATACGCAGTATTTT	.	TRBV7-9	TRBJ2-3	.
CASSPLGDSSAGEQFF	TGCGCCAGCAGCCCGCTCGGGGATTCCTCAGCGGGTGAGCAGTTCTTC	.	TRBV5-1	TRBJ2-1	.
CAWTRGITAFF	TGTGCCTGGACACGAGGAATAACAGCTTTCTTT	few	TRBV30	TRBJ1-1	.
CASSATGGTEAFF	TGTGCCAGCAGCGCCACAGGGGGCACTGAAGCTTTCTTT	.	TRBV9	TRBJ1-1	TRBD1
CASSLTGYEQYF	TGTGCCAGCAGCTTGACAGGGTACGAGCAGTACTTC	.	TRBV5-4	TRBJ2-7	.
CASSPGTYEQYF	TGTGCCAGCTCACCGGGAACCTACGAGCAGTACTTC	.	TRBV18	TRBJ2-7	.
CASSFIRTILNGQPQHF	TGTGCCAGCAGTTTCATACGGACTATTCTAAATGGACAGCCCCAGCATTTT	.	TRBV28	TRBJ1-5	.
CASSLAGSGRAQQFF	TGTGCCAGCAGCTTAGCCGGTAGCGGGAGAGCCCAGCAGTTCTTC	few	TRBV7-2	TRBJ2-1	TRBD2
CASSLTSAVTGELFF	TGTGCCAGCAGCTTAACTAGCGCCGTCACCGGGGAGCTGTTTTTT	.	TRBV7-9	TRBJ2-2	TRBD2
CATTRGGTDTQYF	TGTGCCACCACCAGGGGAGGGACAGATACGCAGTATTTT	.	TRBV6-5	TRBJ2-3	.
CASTPRQRYTEAFF	TGTGCCAGCACCCCTAGGCAGAGGTACACTGAAGCTTTCTTT	.	TRBV2	TRBJ1-1	.
CAISDTAGAANEQFF	TGTGCCATCAGTGACACAGCGGGCGCCGCCAATGAGCAGTTCTTC	.	TRBV10-3	TRBJ2-1	.
CASSVGALSGNTIYF	TGTGCCAGCAGCGTAGGGGCTCTCTCTGGAAACACCATATATTTT	.	TRBV9	TRBJ1-3	.
CASSSLGSLNTGELFF	TGTGCCAGCAGCTCCCTGGGCAGTCTTAACACCGGGGAGCTGTTTTTT	.	TRBV11-2	TRBJ2-2	.
CASSLGPREWGTDTQYF	TGTGCCAGCAGCTTAGGGCCGCGGGAGTGGGGAACAGATACGCAGTATTTT	.	TRBV7-2	TRBJ2-3	TRBD2
CASGLEGRAYEQYF	TGTGCTAGTGGTTTGGAAGGAAGGGCCTACGAGCAGTACTTC	.	TRBV12-5	TRBJ2-7	.
CASSFPGQGKAFF	TGTGCCAGCAGTTTCCCGGGACAGGGGAAAGCTTTCTTT	once	TRBV28	TRBJ1-1	TRBD1
CASSLGLAGETQYF	TGTGCCAGCAGCCTGGGACTAGCGGGAGAGACCCAGTACTTC	.	TRBV2	TRBJ2-5	TRBD2
CASSLEGTSGNEQFF	TGTGCCAGCAGCTTAGAGGGGACTAGCGGTAATGAGCAGTTCTTC	.	TRBV7-6	TRBJ2-1	TRBD2
CASSSRDSSTDTQYF	TGTGCCAGTAGTAGCCGGGACAGTAGCACAGATACGCAGTATTTT	.	TRBV19	TRBJ2-3	TRBD1
CSVGDIIGDSNQPQHF	TGCAGCGTTGGGGACATCATCGGCGATAGCAATCAGCCCCAGCATTTT	.	TRBV29-1	TRBJ1-5	.
CASSLRAPGGNQPQHF	TGTGCCAGCAGTTTACGGGCCCCTGGGGGCAATCAGCCCCAGCATTTT	.	TRBV27	TRBJ1-5	.
CASSLARADRLAAYEQYF	TGTGCCAGCAGCTTGGCTCGTGCAGACAGGCTGGCTGCGTACGAGCAGTACTTC	.	TRBV5-4	TRBJ2-7	.
CASEVRANYGYTF	TGTGCCAGCGAGGTCAGGGCGAACTATGGCTACACCTTC	.	TRBV5-6	TRBJ1-2	.
CATSDEEHFDGNTIYF	TGTGCCACCAGCGACGAGGAACACTTCGACGGAAACACCATATATTTT	.	TRBV15	TRBJ1-3	.
CASRDRGSSYNEQFF	TGTGCCAGCAGGGATCGTGGGAGCTCCTACAATGAGCAGTTCTTC	.	TRBV11-2	TRBJ2-1	.
CASGRVYEQYF	TGTGCCAGCGGGCGGGTCTACGAGCAGTACTTC	.	TRBV28	TRBJ2-7	.
CSVEDRPNTGELFF	TGCAGCGTTGAAGATCGGCCGAACACCGGGGAGCTGTTTTTT	.	TRBV29-1	TRBJ2-2	.
CASSQDRNTNYGYTF	TGTGCCAGCAGCCAAGATCGGAATACGAACTATGGCTACACCTTC	.	TRBV4-2	TRBJ1-2	.
CASSLLSAEAFF	TGTGCCAGCAGCTTGTTAAGCGCTGAAGCTTTCTTT	.	TRBV7-9	TRBJ1-1	.
CASSPPRRQGFTEAFF	TGTGCCAGCAGCCCACCACGGCGACAGGGGTTCACTGAAGCTTTCTTT	.	TRBV7-9	TRBJ1-1	TRBD1
CASRSPGGFKETQYF	TGTGCCAGCAGATCACCGGGGGGGTTTAAAGAGACCCAGTACTTC	once	TRBV7-2	TRBJ2-5	TRBD2
CASSIGTGGYEQYF	TGTGCCAGCAGTATCGGGACAGGGGGCTACGAGCAGTACTTC	.	TRBV6-6	TRBJ2-7	TRBD1
CASSDSVVDGLRAEQYF	TGTGCCAGCAGTGACTCTGTCGTAGATGGGCTACGTGCCGAGCAGTACTTC	once	TRBV6-4	TRBJ2-7	.
CASSYKGTDTEAFF	TGTGCCAGCAGTTACAAAGGGACCGACACTGAAGCTTTCTTT	.	TRBV6-5	TRBJ1-1	.
CASSQQGDYEQYF	TGTGCCAGCAGCCAACAGGGGGACTACGAGCAGTACTTC	few	TRBV6-5	TRBJ2-7	TRBD1
CASSRGGSNTGELFF	TGTGCCAGCAGCCGCGGCGGGTCGAACACCGGGGAGCTGTTTTTT	.	TRBV11-3	TRBJ2-2	.